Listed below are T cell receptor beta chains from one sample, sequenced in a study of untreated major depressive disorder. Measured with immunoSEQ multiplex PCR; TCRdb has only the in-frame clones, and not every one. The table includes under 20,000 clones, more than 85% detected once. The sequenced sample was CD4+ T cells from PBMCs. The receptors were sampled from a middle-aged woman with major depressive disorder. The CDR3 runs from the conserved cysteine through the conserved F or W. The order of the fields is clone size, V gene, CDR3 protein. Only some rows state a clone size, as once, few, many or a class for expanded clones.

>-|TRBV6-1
CASSERGIRVSTEAFF
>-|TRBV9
CASSVTGAYGYTF
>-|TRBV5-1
CASYRVPGVGADTQYF
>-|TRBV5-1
CASSFQTSLSYNEQFF
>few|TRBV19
CASSKHRGSWEQFF
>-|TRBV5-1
CASNLGTGGNYGYTF
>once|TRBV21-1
CASSPTTGEYAEAFF
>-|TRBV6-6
CASSFVDGAQETQYF
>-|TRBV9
CASSPPLDRARGYTF
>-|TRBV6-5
CASSYVQGPYEQYF
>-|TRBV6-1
CASRHVERNYGYTF
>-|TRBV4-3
CASSQQQRGSPNGYTF
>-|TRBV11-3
CASSLQTGELFF
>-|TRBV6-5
CASRSRTGDGYTF
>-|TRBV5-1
CASSLRGLTLSSYNEQFF
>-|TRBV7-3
CASSSTSGEADTQYF
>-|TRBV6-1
CASSEARGSLAGEQYF
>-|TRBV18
CASSRSRTGEKLFF
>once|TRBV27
CASSQSSGANVLTF
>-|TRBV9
CASSVEGEGGTQYF
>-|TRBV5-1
CASSFEIAQGYEQYF
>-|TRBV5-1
CASGPRGRGETQYF